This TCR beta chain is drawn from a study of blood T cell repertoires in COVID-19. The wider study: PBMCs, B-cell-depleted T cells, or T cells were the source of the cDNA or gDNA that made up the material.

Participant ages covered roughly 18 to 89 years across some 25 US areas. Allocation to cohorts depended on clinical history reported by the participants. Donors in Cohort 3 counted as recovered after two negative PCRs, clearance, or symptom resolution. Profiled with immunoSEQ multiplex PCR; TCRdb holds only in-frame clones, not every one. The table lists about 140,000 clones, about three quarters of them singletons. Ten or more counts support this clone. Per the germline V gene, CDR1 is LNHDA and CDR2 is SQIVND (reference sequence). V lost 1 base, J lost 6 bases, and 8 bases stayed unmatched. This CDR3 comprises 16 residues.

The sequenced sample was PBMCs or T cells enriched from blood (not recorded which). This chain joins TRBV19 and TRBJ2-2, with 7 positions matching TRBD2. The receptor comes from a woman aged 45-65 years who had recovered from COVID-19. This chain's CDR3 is CASSIVLREASGELFF. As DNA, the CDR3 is TGTGCCAGTAGTATAGTTCTCCGGGAGGCTTCCGGGGAGCTGTTTTTT.